The T cell receptor (beta chain) under discussion was sequenced for a study of cytomegalovirus exposure and HLA in healthy donors. To note about this clone: What it recognizes is unknown.

General observations from the study: Exclusion applied to some V segments, including TRBV6-2 and TRBV6-3, as they were indistinguishable. A list of 164 TCR beta chains associated with cytomegalovirus was given.

The PCR had 60 Vbeta and 13 Jbeta primers. Clones were read by immunoSEQ multiplex PCR, and TCRdb kept only the in-frame ones, dropping some. The sample table includes about 87,000 clones. CDR3 size: 14 residues. Trimming left V 2 bases short and J 4 bases short, with 11 bases between. Germline CDR1 is MRHNA and CDR2 is SNTAGT. Material for sequencing was PBMCs. This clonotype was sampled from a man over 45 in good health and CMV-seropositive. J is TRBJ1-2 and V is TRBV6-4, with D unresolved. The chain's CDR3 is CASSDTRNSYGYTF. The CDR3, as DNA: TGTGCCAGCAGTGACACTCGTAATTCCTATGGCTACACCTTC.